The text below deals with one TCR beta chain. Clones were read by immunoSEQ multiplex PCR, and TCRdb kept only the in-frame ones, dropping some. The sample consists of tens of thousands of clones, approximately 94% of them appearing once. This record belongs to a study of technical replicates of blood from a few donors. The V gene end was trimmed by 3 bases and the J gene end by 3 bases; junction bases not matched to a gene: 1. This CDR3 is 14 amino acids long. Germline V gene sequence: CDR1 SGDLS, CDR2 YYNGEE. The specimen was T cells isolated from PBMCs. The chain carries TRBV9 and TRBJ2-7; 12 nucleotides agree with TRBD2. This TCR came from a human donor in good health. CDR3 amino acids: CASSASGRVYEQYF. The CDR3 DNA follows: TGTGCCAGCAGCGCTAGCGGGAGGGTCTACGAGCAGTACTTC.